This note documents a single T cell receptor (beta chain) sequence. Sequencing was done directly on freshly isolated, uncultured memory T cells. TCRdb's copy holds only in-frame clones and misses some; the assay was immunoSEQ multiplex PCR. Among about 24,000 clones, nearly 95% were seen once, and the ten largest hold less than 0.75%. The data stem from a study of CD4 T cell repertoires in COVID-19. V lost 6 bases, J lost 5 bases, and 5 bases stayed unmatched. CDR3 length: 14 amino acids. Germline-derived CDR1 and CDR2 are MDHEN and SYDVKM. The sequence was obtained from a human donor who had COVID-19. This material consisted of circulating follicular helper CD4+ T cells (cTfh) from blood, taken before the COVID-19 pandemic. The chain links TRBV28 to TRBJ2-2; 8 bases line up with TRBD1. CDR3 nucleotide sequence: TGTGCCAGCAGGAGGACAGGGCAGACCGGGGAGCTGTTTTTT. It encodes CASRRTGQTGELFF.